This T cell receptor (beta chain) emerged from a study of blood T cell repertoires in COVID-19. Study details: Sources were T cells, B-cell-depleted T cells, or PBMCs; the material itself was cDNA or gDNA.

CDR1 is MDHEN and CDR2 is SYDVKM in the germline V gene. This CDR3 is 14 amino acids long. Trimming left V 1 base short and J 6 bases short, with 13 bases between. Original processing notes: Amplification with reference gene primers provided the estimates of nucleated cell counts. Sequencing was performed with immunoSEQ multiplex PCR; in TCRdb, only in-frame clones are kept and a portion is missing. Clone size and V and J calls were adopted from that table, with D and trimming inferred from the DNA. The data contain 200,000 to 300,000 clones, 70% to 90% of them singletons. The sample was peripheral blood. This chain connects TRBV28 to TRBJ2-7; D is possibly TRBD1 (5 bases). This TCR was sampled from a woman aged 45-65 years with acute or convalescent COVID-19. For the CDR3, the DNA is TGTGCCAGCAGTTTATCAGGGATGGGCGGCGAGCAGTACTTC. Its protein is CASSLSGMGGEQYF. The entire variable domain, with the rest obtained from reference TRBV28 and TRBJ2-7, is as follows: DVKVTQSSRYLVKRTGEKVFLECVQDMDHENMFWYRQDPGLGLRLIYFSYDVKMKEKGDIPEGYSVSREKKERFSLILESASTNQTSMYLCASSLSGMGGEQYFGPGTRLTVT.